This T cell receptor beta chain emerged from a study of blood T cell repertoires in COVID-19. Study at large: There were acute and convalescent COVID-19 samples, and they came from the United States, Italy and Spain. The cDNA or gDNA used as material had been derived from T cells, B-cell-depleted T cells, or PBMCs.

Study processing details: Reference gene primer amplification gave nucleated cell count estimates. Measured with immunoSEQ multiplex PCR; TCRdb has only the in-frame clones, and not every one. V and J calls and clone size come straight from that table; D and trimming were deduced from the DNA. The sample lists just under 50,000 clones; around nine tenths were seen once. Trimming removed 5 bases from V and 0 bases from J, with 7 bases in between. This CDR3 has 14 amino acids. Germline V gene sequence: CDR1 LNHDA, CDR2 SQIVND (reference sequence). This receptor was identified in a human donor in a cohort sampled during active COVID-19. The chain joins TRBV19 to TRBJ1-4; tentative D call: TRBD1 (6 bases). The source material was peripheral blood. The CDR3 bases are TGTGCCAGTAGTCGGACAGCAACTAATGAAAAACTGTTTTTT. Encoded protein: CASSRTATNEKLFF.